This entry describes one TCR beta chain. This receptor's antigen is unknown. No much larger clonotype is one base removed from it; base qualities were not supplied. According to the germline V gene, CDR1 reads SGHTA and CDR2 reads FQGTGA. V gives up 1 base and J gives up 2 bases, and the segment between their germline ends measures 12 bases. From its cysteine to its phenylalanine, the CDR3 spans 16 amino acids. Of the read, only the CDR3 DNA is kept; its 48 bases are in frame from base 1. Interpreted using the paper, the time point label stands for: week 35, safety follow-up. A 20-mer mutant IDH1 peptide at 300 micrograms in Montanide made up each vaccine dose, which was injected subcutaneously together with topical imiquimod. Patients received eight vaccinations in weeks 1, 3, 5, 7, 11, 15, 19 and 23, corresponding to visits V03 through V10. Newly diagnosed WHO grade 3 or 4 IDH1-mutant astrocytomas showing loss of nuclear ATRX were present in the donors. The samples were drawn from NOA16, a multicentre, single-arm, open-label phase I trial in Germany that tested a mutant IDH1 peptide vaccine in humans for the first time. Genomic DNA for TCRB sequencing was isolated from EDTA blood with the DNeasy Blood and Tissue Kit.

The library was produced with the immunoSEQ multiplex PCR assay. Rearranged TCR beta chain sequences were amplified with the hsTCRB Kit following the manufacturer's protocol. Sequencing of TCRB libraries was carried out on an Illumina MiSeq. The published analysis was carried out like this. The kit vendor's proprietary platform handled demultiplexing, trimming and gene mapping. TCRdb's version of the immuneACCESS table is confined to in-frame rearrangements and falls short of the full clone set. An unresolved V gene accounts for under half of the shortfall where checked; the remainder is of unknown origin. V and J calls plus clone size are reproduced from that table; the DNA served to infer D and trimming. The sample table records around 70,000 clones; approximately 86% of these occur just once. The ten largest clones represent 1.5% to 2% of the sample. These data originate in a study of a mutant IDH1 vaccine in newly diagnosed glioma (dated by TCRdb to the early 2020s). Background on the whole study: Vaccination started 4-6 weeks after radiotherapy alone, or was given together with temozolomide cycles in the groups whose treatment included chemotherapy. The roughly 32 treated patients were approximately 62% male and around 40% female, with a mean age of around 40 years. Before enrollment, patients had received standard therapy of radiotherapy alone, temozolomide alone, or radiochemotherapy with temozolomide; most received the combination. The week-35 safety follow-up was designated visit V12, and the week-47 end of study was designated visit V13. Peripheral blood was collected at six visits: V03 (baseline), V05, V07, V10, V12 and V13. For exploratory analyses, longitudinal TCRB deep sequencing was carried out in 25 treated patients wherever samples were available. Overall study outcomes, separate from this receptor: Across multiple MHC alleles, vaccine-induced immune responses were seen in nearly 95% of patients. Pseudoprogression appeared unrelated to alterations in the top peripheral T cell clonotypes detected by TCRB sequencing. Availability determined which PBMC samples were chosen for TCRB deep sequencing. According to the authors, sample limitations meant that analyses of patient blood samples could not be reproduced.

The sequence derives from a man in his thirties or forties with glioma. The specimen was PBMCs, collected from a glioma patient whose treatment included an IDH1 peptide vaccine. The sequence joins TRBV7-3 to TRBJ2-1; the D gene is tentatively TRBD1 or TRBD2, each matching 5 bases. In nucleotide form, the sequence is TGTGCCAGCAGCTTAAAAGGGACCCGGACCTACAATGAGCAGTTCTTC. Protein translation: CASSLKGTRTYNEQFF.